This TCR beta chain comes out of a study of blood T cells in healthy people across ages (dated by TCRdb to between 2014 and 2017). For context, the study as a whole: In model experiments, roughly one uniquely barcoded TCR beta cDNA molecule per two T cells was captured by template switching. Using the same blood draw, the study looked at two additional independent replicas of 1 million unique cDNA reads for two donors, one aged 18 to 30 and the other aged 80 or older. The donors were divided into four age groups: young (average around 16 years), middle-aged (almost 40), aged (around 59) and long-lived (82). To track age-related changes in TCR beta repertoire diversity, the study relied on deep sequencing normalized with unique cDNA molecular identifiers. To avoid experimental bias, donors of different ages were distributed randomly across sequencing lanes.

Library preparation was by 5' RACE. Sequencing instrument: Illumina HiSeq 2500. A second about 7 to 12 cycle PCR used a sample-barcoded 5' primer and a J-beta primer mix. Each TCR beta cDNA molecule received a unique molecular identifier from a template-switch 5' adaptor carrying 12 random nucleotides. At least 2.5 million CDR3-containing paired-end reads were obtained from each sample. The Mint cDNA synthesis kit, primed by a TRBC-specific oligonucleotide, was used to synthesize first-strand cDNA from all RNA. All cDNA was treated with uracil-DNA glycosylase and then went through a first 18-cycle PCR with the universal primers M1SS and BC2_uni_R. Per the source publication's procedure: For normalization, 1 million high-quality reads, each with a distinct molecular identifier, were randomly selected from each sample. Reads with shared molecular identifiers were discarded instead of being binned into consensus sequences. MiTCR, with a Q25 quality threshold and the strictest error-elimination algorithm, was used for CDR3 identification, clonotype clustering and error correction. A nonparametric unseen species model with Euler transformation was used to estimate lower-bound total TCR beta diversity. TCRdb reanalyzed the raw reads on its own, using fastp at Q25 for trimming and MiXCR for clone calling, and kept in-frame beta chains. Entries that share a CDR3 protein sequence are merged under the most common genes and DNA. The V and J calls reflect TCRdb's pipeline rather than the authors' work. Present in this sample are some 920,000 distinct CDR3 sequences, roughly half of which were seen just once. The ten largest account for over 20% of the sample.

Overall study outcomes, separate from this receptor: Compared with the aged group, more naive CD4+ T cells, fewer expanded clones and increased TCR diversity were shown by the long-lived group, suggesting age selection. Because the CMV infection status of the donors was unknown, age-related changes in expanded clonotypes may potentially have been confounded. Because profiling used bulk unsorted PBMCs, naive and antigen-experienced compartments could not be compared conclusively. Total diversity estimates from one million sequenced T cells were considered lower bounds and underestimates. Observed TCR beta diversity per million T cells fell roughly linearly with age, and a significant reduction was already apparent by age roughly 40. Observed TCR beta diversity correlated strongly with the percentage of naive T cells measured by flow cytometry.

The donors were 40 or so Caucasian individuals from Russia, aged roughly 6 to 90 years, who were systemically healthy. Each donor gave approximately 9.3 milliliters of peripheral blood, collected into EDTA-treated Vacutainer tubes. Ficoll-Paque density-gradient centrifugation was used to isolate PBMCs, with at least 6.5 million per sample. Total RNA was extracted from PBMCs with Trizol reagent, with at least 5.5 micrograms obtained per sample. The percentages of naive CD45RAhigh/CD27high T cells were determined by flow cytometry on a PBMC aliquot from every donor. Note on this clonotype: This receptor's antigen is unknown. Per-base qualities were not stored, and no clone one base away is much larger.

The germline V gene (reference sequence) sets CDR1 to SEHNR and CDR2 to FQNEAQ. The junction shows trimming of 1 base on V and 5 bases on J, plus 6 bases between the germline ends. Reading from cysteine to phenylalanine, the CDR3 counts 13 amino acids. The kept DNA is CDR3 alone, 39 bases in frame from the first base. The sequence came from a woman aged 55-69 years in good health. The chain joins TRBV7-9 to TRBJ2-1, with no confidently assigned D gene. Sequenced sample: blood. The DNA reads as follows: TGTGCCAGCAGCTTAGTGCGCGACAATGAGCAGTTCTTC. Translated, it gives CASSLVRDNEQFF.